The present T cell receptor beta chain was sequenced within a study of cytomegalovirus exposure and HLA in healthy donors. At the level of the study: About 85 million unique TCR sequences came from HLA-typed donors in an early release. General observations from the study: Indistinguishable V segments, including TRBV6-2 and TRBV6-3, were excluded.

Comment on this clone: Antigen specificity is unknown.

In germline, CDR1 is KGHSH, CDR2 LQKENI. The junction had 6 bases not matched to a gene; V was cut back by 5 bases and J by 1 base. The CDR3 runs to 16 residues. The PCR used 60 Vbeta and 13 Jbeta primers. Some clones are missing from TCRdb's copy, which holds only in-frame ones; the method was immunoSEQ multiplex PCR. The sample contains about 160,000 clones, roughly four fifths of which appear only once. V gene TRBV18 combines with J gene TRBJ2-4, with 9 bases fitting TRBD1. The sequenced material came from PBMCs. This sequence originates from a man aged 50 to 59 in good health and CMV-seropositive. The CDR3 DNA is TGTGCCAGCTCATCCCGGGACAGGGTGGCCAAAAACATTCAGTACTTC. Protein sequence: CASSSRDRVAKNIQYF.